This TCR beta chain was recovered during a study of blood T cell repertoires in COVID-19. Measured with immunoSEQ multiplex PCR; TCRdb has only the in-frame clones, and not every one. The repertoire holds around 250,000 clones, with roughly 85% as singletons. CDR3 length: 15 amino acids. Trimming cost V 3 bases and J 6 bases; bases outside gene matches: 9. Germline assignment: CDR1 SNHLY and CDR2 FYNNEI. All recovered Cohort 3 donors got two negative PCRs, got clearance, or saw symptom resolution. The chain carries TRBV2 and TRBJ2-7; 9 bases fit TRBD1. This clonotype originated in a woman between 45 and 65 years old who had recovered from COVID-19. The sample was PBMCs or T cells enriched from blood (not recorded which). This CDR3 reads CASSDYRGRSAEQYF. Written as DNA, the CDR3 is TGTGCCAGCAGTGATTACAGGGGGCGCTCGGCCGAGCAGTACTTC.